This is a list of T cell receptor beta chains from one sample in a study of blood T cell repertoires in COVID-19. The repertoire was sequenced with immunoSEQ multiplex PCR; TCRdb's copy has only in-frame clones and lacks some. The sample includes approximately 200,000 clones, about 91% seen only once; the top ten take about a tenth. The specimen was PBMCs or T cells enriched from blood (not recorded which). The source of these receptors is a man younger than 35 with acute COVID-19. CDR3s include the opening cysteine and the closing phenylalanine or tryptophan. A D gene is named only where the DNA matches it firmly. Not all rows give a size; the values are once, few, many and, for expanded clones, a class.

TRBJ1-3 | NA | NA | TRBV9 | CASSDRDSGNTIYF | TGTGCCAGCAGTGACCGGGATTCTGGAAACACCATATATTTT
TRBJ2-3 | NA | TRBD2 | TRBV30 | CAWSGGSADTQYF | TGTGCCTGGAGCGGCGGGAGCGCAGATACGCAGTATTTT
TRBJ1-6 | NA | TRBD1 | TRBV30 | CASGQLNSPLHF | TGTGCCTCGGGACAGTTAAATTCACCCCTCCACTTT
TRBJ1-4 | NA | TRBD1 | TRBV19 | CASSERQGSAAEKLFF | TGTGCCAGTAGTGAAAGACAGGGCTCGGCTGCTGAAAAACTGTTTTTT
TRBJ2-2 | NA | NA | TRBV5-1 | CASSPWGQPKNTGELFF | TGCGCCAGCAGCCCATGGGGGCAGCCTAAGAATACCGGGGAGCTGTTTTTT
TRBJ2-1 | NA | NA | TRBV7-9 | CASSPDIAYNEQFF | TGTGCCAGCAGCCCGGACATCGCCTACAATGAGCAGTTCTTC
TRBJ2-5 | NA | TRBD1 | TRBV12-3/TRBV12-4 | CASSRQGWETQYF | TGTGCCAGCAGCAGACAGGGATGGGAGACCCAGTACTTC
TRBJ2-7 | NA | TRBD2 | TRBV19 | CASSASPGGGSYEQYF | TGTGCCAGTAGTGCCTCCCCTGGCGGGGGCTCCTACGAGCAGTACTTC
TRBJ2-1 | NA | TRBD1 | TRBV7-3 | CASSLTRTGDNEQFF | TGTGCCAGCAGCTTAACAAGGACAGGGGACAATGAGCAGTTCTTC
TRBJ2-7 | NA | TRBD2 | TRBV28 | CASGSGRAFDEQYF | TGTGCCAGCGGGAGCGGGAGGGCCTTCGACGAGCAGTACTTC
TRBJ2-7 | NA | NA | TRBV19 | CASRGLGQGIGEQYF | TGTGCCAGTAGGGGATTGGGTCAGGGTATCGGCGAGCAGTACTTC
TRBJ1-1 | NA | NA | TRBV19 | CASSIDIMNTEAFF | TGTGCCAGTAGTATTGACATCATGAACACTGAAGCTTTCTTT
TRBJ2-2 | NA | NA | TRBV5-6 | CASSLALATGELFF | TGTGCCAGCAGCTTGGCCCTGGCCACCGGGGAGCTGTTTTTT
TRBJ1-6 | NA | TRBD1 | TRBV6-2/TRBV6-3 | CASSYGTENSPLHF | TGTGCCAGCAGTTACGGGACAGAAAATTCACCCCTCCACTTT
TRBJ1-2 | NA | NA | TRBV28 | CASSLGGAHNYGYTF | TGTGCCAGCAGTTTAGGCGGGGCCCACAACTATGGCTACACCTTC
TRBJ1-6 | NA | TRBD1 | TRBV4-1 | CASSQDSAGGSPLHF | TGCGCCAGCAGCCAAGACTCGGCAGGGGGCTCACCCCTCCACTTT
TRBJ1-6 | NA | NA | TRBV21-1 | CASSKGYQGANSPLHF | TGTGCCAGCAGCAAAGGGTATCAGGGGGCGAATTCACCCCTCCACTTT
TRBJ2-1 | NA | TRBD2 | TRBV28 | CASSPKTSYEQFF | TGTGCCAGCAGCCCAAAGACTAGCTATGAGCAGTTCTTC
TRBJ1-3 | NA | NA | TRBV5-1 | CASSLAGSGNTIYF | TGCGCCAGCAGCTTGGCGGGATCTGGAAACACCATATATTTT
TRBJ2-1 | NA | NA | TRBV7-6 | CASSNSGTLTYNEQFF | TGTGCCAGCAGCAACTCCGGGACTCTTACCTACAATGAGCAGTTCTTC
TRBJ2-7 | NA | NA | TRBV9 | CASSAGNSYEQYF | TGTGCCAGCAGCGCAGGGAATTCTTACGAGCAGTACTTC
TRBJ1-3 | NA | NA | TRBV5-1 | CASSLGGSFSGNTIYF | TGCGCCAGCAGCCTAGGTGGAAGCTTCTCTGGAAACACCATATATTTT
TRBJ2-7 | once | TRBD1 | TRBV11-3 | CASSLQGDSYEQYF | TGTGCCAGCAGCTTACAGGGGGACTCCTACGAGCAGTACTTC
TRBJ2-7 | NA | TRBD1 | TRBV4-3 | CASSIQPGQGYEQYF | TGCGCCAGCAGCATCCAACCGGGACAGGGCTACGAGCAGTACTTC
TRBJ2-1 | NA | TRBD2 | TRBV7-6 | CASSPGTSGSLGNEQFF | TGTGCCAGCAGCCCGGGGACTAGCGGGAGCCTTGGCAATGAGCAGTTCTTC
TRBJ2-2 | NA | NA | TRBV27 | CASSPSNTGELFF | TGTGCCAGCAGTCCTTCTAACACCGGGGAGCTGTTTTTT
TRBJ2-7 | NA | TRBD2 | TRBV27 | CASSPTYAGAYEQYF | TGTGCCAGCAGTCCAACCTACGCGGGAGCATACGAGCAGTACTTC
TRBJ1-1 | once | NA | TRBV2 | CASSKRELGTEAFF | TGTGCCAGCAGTAAGAGGGAGTTGGGCACTGAAGCTTTCTTT
TRBJ2-7 | NA | NA | TRBV29-1 | CSVDSDTRLEQYF | TGCAGCGTTGACAGCGATACTCGCCTCGAGCAGTACTTC
TRBJ1-2 | once | NA | TRBV7-9 | CASSLGRASNYGYTF | TGTGCCAGCAGCTTAGGCAGGGCGTCCAACTATGGCTACACCTTC
TRBJ2-1 | few | TRBD2 | TRBV7-2 | CASSFGGRAGDEQFF | TGTGCCAGCAGCTTTGGGGGGAGGGCAGGAGATGAGCAGTTCTTC
TRBJ2-7 | NA | NA | TRBV19 | CASSLPKGTYEQYF | TGTGCCAGTAGTCTTCCTAAGGGGACCTACGAGCAGTACTTC
TRBJ1-5 | NA | NA | TRBV19 | CASSIVYGGSNQPQHF | TGTGCCAGTAGTATAGTCTATGGGGGCTCCAATCAGCCCCAGCATTTT
TRBJ2-7 | NA | TRBD2 | TRBV19 | CASSMTSESYEQYF | TGTGCCAGTAGTATGACTAGCGAGAGCTACGAGCAGTACTTC
TRBJ1-2 | once | TRBD1 | TRBV2 | CASSEGQTGNYGYTF | TGTGCCAGCAGTGAAGGGCAGACAGGGAACTATGGCTACACCTTC
TRBJ2-3 | NA | TRBD1 | TRBV28 | CASSLDWTGEASTLSTDTQYF | TGTGCCAGCAGTTTAGACTGGACAGGGGAGGCTAGTACCCTGAGCACAGATACGCAGTATTTT
TRBJ2-3 | NA | NA | TRBV11-1 | CASSFLVSTDTQYF | TGTGCCAGCAGCTTCCTAGTTAGCACAGATACGCAGTATTTT
TRBJ1-2 | NA | TRBD1 | TRBV6-2/TRBV6-3 | CASSSGQGEGYTF | TGTGCCAGCAGTTCGGGACAGGGGGAAGGCTACACCTTC
TRBJ1-2 | NA | TRBD1 | TRBV4-1 | CASSQNRGRLYGYTF | TGCGCCAGCAGCCAAAACAGGGGGCGTCTCTATGGCTACACCTTC
TRBJ1-5 | NA | NA | TRBV20-1 | CSASGVVEAANQPQHF | TGCAGTGCCAGTGGGGTTGTGGAGGCGGCGAATCAGCCCCAGCATTTT
TRBJ1-6 | NA | TRBD1 | TRBV7-8 | CASSRNTGVNYNSPLHF | TGTGCCAGCAGCAGAAACACAGGGGTGAACTATAATTCACCCCTCCACTTT
TRBJ1-2 | NA | TRBD1 | TRBV27 | CASSLDWTGDGYTF | TGTGCCAGCAGTTTAGATTGGACAGGGGACGGCTACACCTTC
TRBJ2-1 | NA | NA | TRBV28 | CASSPYNEQFF | TGTGCCAGCAGTCCATACAATGAGCAGTTCTTC
TRBJ1-1 | NA | NA | TRBV27 | CASSLRQLNTEAFF | TGTGCCAGCAGTTTGAGGCAGCTAAACACTGAAGCTTTCTTT
TRBJ2-2 | NA | NA | TRBV19 | CASSISDSNTGELFF | TGTGCCAGTAGTATAAGTGACTCTAACACCGGGGAGCTGTTTTTT
TRBJ1-1 | few | NA | TRBV28 | CASSPPGQEAFF | TGTGCCAGCAGTCCCCCCGGACAGGAAGCTTTCTTT
TRBJ1-5 | NA | TRBD1 | TRBV6-5 | CASSDRENQPQHF | TGTGCCAGCAGCGACAGGGAGAATCAGCCCCAGCATTTT
TRBJ1-5 | few | NA | TRBV19 | CASRGSNQPQHF | TGTGCCAGTCGGGGGAGCAATCAGCCCCAGCATTTT
TRBJ2-2 | NA | TRBD2 | TRBV19 | CASSIWRLAENTGELFF | TGTGCCAGTAGTATTTGGAGACTAGCGGAGAACACCGGGGAGCTGTTTTTT
TRBJ2-5 | NA | TRBD1 | TRBV5-1 | CASSFSGTAETQYF | TGCGCCAGCAGCTTTTCCGGGACAGCCGAGACCCAGTACTTC
TRBJ2-3 | NA | NA | TRBV10-3 | CAIMPGANSYTQYF | TGTGCCATCATGCCAGGGGCCAACTCATATACGCAGTATTTT
TRBJ2-1 | once | TRBD2 | TRBV19 | CASSLAGGPNEQFF | TGTGCCAGTAGTCTAGCGGGAGGGCCCAATGAGCAGTTCTTC
TRBJ1-5 | NA | TRBD1 | TRBV28 | CASSFSAGGQPQHF | TGTGCCAGCAGTTTTTCGGCAGGGGGACAGCCCCAGCATTTT
TRBJ2-1 | few | NA | TRBV11-3 | CASSKDDLVSEQFF | TGTGCCAGCAGCAAAGATGATCTAGTTTCTGAGCAGTTCTTC
TRBJ1-6 | NA | NA | TRBV28 | CASSVAGNPNSPLHF | TGTGCCAGCAGCGTTGCAGGGAATCCCAATTCACCCCTCCACTTT
TRBJ2-1 | NA | TRBD2 | TRBV27 | CASSSSGGGYNEQFF | TGTGCCAGCAGTTCTAGCGGGGGCGGGTACAATGAGCAGTTCTTC
TRBJ1-6 | NA | TRBD1 | TRBV4-1 | CASSQTGQGLTYNSPLHF | TGCGCCAGCAGCCAAACTGGACAGGGGCTCACCTATAATTCACCCCTCCACTTT